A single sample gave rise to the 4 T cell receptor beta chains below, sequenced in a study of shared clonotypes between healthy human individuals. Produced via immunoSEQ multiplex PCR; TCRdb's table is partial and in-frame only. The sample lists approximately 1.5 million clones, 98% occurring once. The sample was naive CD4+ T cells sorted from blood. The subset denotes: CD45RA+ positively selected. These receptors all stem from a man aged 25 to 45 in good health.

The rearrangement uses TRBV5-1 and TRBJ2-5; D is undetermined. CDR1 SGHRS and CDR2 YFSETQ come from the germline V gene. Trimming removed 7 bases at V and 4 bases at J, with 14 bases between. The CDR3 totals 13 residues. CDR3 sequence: CASVLNPGETQYF. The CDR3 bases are TGCGCCAGCGTATTAAACCCCGGAGAGACCCAGTACTTC.

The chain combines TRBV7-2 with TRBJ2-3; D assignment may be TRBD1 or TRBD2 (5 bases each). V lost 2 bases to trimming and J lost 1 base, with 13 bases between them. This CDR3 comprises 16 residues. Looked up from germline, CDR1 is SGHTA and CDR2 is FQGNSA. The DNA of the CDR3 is TGTGCCAGCAGCTTAATGCTGAGGGGCGGCACAGATACGCAGTATTTT. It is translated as CASSLMLRGGTDTQYF.

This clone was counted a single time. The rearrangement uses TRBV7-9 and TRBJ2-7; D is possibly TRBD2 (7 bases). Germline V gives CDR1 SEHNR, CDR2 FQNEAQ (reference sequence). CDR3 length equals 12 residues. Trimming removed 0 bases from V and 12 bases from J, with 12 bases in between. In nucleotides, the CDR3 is TGTGCCAGCAGCTTAGCGCGCGGGGGCTGGTACTTC. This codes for CASSLARGGWYF.

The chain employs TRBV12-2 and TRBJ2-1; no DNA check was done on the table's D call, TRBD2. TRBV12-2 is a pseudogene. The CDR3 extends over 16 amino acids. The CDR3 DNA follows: TGTGCCAGCAGCCCCCGGGCGGGAGTGACTAACAATGAGCAGTTCTTC. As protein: CASSPRAGVTNNEQFF.